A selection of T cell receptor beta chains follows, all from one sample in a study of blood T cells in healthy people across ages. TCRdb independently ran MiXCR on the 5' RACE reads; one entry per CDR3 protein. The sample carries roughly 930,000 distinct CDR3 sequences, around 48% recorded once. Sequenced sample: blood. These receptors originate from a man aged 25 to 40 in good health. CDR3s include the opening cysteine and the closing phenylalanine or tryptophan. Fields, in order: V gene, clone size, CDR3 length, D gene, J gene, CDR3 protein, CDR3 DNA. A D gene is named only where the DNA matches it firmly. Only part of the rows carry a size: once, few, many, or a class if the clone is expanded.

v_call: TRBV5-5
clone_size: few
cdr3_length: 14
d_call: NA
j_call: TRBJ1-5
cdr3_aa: CASSLWTDNQPQHF
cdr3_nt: TGTGCCAGCAGCTTGTGGACAGATAATCAGCCCCAGCATTTT

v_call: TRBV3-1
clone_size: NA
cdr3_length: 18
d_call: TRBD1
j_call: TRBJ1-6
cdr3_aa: CASSRSGGTGSYNSPLHF
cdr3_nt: TGTGCCAGCAGCCGATCTGGAGGGACAGGATCCTATAATTCACCCCTCCACTTT

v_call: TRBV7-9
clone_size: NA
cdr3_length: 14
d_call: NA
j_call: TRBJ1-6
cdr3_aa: CASSLDLDQAPLHF
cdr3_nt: TGTGCCAGCAGCTTAGATTTGGACCAGGCACCCCTCCACTTT

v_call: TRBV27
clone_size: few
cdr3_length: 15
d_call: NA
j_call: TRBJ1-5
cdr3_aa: CASSLDSGVNQPQHF
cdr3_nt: TGTGCCAGCAGTTTAGATTCCGGCGTCAATCAGCCCCAGCATTTT

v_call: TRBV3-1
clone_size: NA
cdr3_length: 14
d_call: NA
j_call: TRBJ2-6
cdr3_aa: CASSQDFGANVLTF
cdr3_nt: TGTGCCAGCAGCCAAGATTTTGGGGCCAACGTCCTGACTTTC

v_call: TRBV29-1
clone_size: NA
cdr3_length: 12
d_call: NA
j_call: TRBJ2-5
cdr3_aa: CSGTELQETQYF
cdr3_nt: TGCAGCGGGACAGAGTTGCAAGAGACCCAGTACTTC

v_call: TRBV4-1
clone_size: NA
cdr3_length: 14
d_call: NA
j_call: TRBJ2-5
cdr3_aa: CASSQDWRLETQYF
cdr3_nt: TGCGCCAGCAGCCAAGATTGGCGCTTAGAGACCCAGTACTTC

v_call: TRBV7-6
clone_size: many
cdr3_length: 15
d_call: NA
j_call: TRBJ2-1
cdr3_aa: CASSLEGGPYNEQFF
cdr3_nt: TGTGCCAGCAGCTTAGAAGGTGGCCCCTACAATGAGCAGTTCTTC

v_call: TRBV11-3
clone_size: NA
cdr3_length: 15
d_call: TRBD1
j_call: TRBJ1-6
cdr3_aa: CASSLAWTGDSPFHF
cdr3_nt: TGTGCCAGCAGCTTAGCGTGGACAGGGGATTCACCCTTCCACTTT

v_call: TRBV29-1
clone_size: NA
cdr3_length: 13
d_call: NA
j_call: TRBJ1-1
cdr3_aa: CSALTLLNTEAFF
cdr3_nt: TGCAGCGCCCTGACACTTCTGAACACTGAAGCTTTCTTT

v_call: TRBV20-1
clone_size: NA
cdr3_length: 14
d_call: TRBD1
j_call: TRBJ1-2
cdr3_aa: CSASWTGPPYGYTF
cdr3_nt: TGCAGTGCCTCCTGGACAGGCCCCCCTTATGGCTACACCTTC

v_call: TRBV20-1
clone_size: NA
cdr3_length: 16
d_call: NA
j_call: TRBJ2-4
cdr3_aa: CSAIYTGLWTKNIQYF
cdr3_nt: TGCAGTGCTATATATACAGGGTTATGGACCAAAAACATTCAGTACTTC

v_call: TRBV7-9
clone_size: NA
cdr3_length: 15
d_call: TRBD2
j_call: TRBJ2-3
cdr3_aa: CASSLTSGPGDTQYF
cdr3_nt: TGTGCCAGCAGCTTGACTAGCGGACCCGGAGACACGCAGTATTTT

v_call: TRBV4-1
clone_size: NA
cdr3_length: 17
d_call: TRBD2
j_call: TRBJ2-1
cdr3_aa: CASSQVGLAGEGDERFF
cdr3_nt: TGCGCCAGCAGCCAAGTCGGACTAGCGGGGGAGGGCGATGAGCGGTTCTTC

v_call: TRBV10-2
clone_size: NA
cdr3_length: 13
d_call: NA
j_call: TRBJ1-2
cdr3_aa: CASSGGRGFGYTF
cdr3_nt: TGCGCCAGCAGTGGGGGCAGGGGTTTTGGCTACACCTTC

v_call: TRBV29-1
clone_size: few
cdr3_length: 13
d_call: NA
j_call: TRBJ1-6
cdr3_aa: CSVGVGTNSPLHF
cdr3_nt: TGCAGCGTCGGGGTAGGGACAAATTCACCCCTCCACTTT

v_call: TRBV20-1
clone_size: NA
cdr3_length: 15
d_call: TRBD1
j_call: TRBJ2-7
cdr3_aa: CSAGDPGQGGYEQYF
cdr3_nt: TGCAGTGCTGGAGATCCGGGACAGGGGGGTTACGAGCAGTACTTC

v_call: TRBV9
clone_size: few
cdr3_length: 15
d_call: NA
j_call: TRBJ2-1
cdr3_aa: CASSVAAGSYNEQFF
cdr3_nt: TGTGCCAGCAGCGTAGCCGCGGGTTCCTACAATGAGCAGTTCTTC

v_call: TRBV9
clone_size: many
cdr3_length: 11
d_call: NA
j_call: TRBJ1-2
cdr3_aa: CASTRDSGYTF
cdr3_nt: TGTGCCAGCACCAGGGACTCTGGCTACACCTTC

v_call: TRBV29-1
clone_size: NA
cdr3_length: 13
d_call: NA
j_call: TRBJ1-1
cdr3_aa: CSVVGPGEGEAFF
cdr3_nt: TGCAGCGTTGTAGGACCCGGGGAGGGTGAAGCTTTCTTT

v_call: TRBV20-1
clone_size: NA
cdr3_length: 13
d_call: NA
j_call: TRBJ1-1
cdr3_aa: CSARDELNTEAFF
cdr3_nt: TGCAGTGCTAGAGACGAGTTGAACACTGAAGCTTTCTTT

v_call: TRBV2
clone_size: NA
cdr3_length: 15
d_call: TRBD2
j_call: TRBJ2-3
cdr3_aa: CASSEQTSGGDTQYF
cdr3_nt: TGTGCCAGCAGTGAACAGACCAGCGGGGGCGATACGCAGTATTTT

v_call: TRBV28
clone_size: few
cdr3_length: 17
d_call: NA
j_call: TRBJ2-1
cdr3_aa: CASSFSSGTRSYNEQFF
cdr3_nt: TGTGCCAGCAGTTTTAGTTCAGGGACCCGCTCCTACAATGAGCAGTTCTTC

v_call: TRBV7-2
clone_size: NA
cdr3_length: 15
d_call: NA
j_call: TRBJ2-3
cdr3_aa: CASSLVGPGSDTQYF
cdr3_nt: TGTGCCAGCAGCTTAGTGGGTCCGGGATCAGATACGCAGTATTTT

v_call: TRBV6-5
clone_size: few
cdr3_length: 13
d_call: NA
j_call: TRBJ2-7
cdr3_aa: CASKPTEGYEQYF
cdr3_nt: TGTGCCAGCAAACCGACGGAGGGCTACGAGCAGTACTTC

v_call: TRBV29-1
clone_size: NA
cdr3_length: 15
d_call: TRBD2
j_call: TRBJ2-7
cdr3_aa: CSVERGSGGSYEQYF
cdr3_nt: TGCAGCGTGGAAAGGGGTAGCGGGGGATCCTACGAGCAGTACTTC

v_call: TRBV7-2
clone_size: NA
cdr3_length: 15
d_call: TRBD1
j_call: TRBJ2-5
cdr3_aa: CASSPTGTGVETQYF
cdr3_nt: TGTGCCAGCAGTCCAACCGGGACAGGGGTCGAGACCCAGTACTTC

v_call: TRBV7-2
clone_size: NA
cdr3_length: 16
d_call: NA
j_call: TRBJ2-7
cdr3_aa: CVSSLLSGTIYNEQYF
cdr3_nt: TGTGTCAGCAGCTTACTCTCGGGGACCATCTACAATGAGCAGTACTTC

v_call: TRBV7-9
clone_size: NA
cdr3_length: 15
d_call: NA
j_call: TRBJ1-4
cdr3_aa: CASSLDGADNEKLFF
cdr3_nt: TGTGCCAGCAGCTTAGACGGGGCGGATAATGAAAAACTGTTTTTT

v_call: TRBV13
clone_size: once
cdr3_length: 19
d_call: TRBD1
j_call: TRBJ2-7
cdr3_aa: CASSVHYGQGPSTSYEQYF
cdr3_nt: TGTGCCAGCAGCGTACATTATGGACAGGGGCCTTCAACCTCCTACGAGCAGTACTTC

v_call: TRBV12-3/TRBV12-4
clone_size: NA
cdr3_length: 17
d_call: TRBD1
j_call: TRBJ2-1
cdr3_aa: CASSPGSGGISYNEQFF
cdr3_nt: TGTGCCAGCAGTCCGGGGTCAGGGGGCATCTCCTACAATGAGCAGTTCTTC

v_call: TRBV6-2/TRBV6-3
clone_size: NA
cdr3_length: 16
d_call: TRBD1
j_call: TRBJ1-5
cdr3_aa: CASSGGTGAINQPQHF
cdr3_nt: TGTGCCAGCAGTGGGGGGACAGGGGCCATCAATCAGCCCCAGCATTTT

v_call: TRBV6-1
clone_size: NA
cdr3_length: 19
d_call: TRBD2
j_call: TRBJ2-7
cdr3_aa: CASRDGAIGLAGVEDEQYF
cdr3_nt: TGTGCCAGCCGTGATGGGGCAATCGGACTAGCGGGGGTTGAGGACGAGCAGTACTTC

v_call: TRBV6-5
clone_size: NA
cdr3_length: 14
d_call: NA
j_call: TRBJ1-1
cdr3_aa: CASSYVQGGTEAFF
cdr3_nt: TGTGCCAGCAGTTACGTCCAGGGCGGTACTGAAGCTTTCTTT

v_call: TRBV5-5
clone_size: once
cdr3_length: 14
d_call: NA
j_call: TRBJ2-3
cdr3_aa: CASSPGWGADTQYF
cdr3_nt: TGTGCCAGCAGCCCCGGCTGGGGGGCAGATACGCAGTATTTT

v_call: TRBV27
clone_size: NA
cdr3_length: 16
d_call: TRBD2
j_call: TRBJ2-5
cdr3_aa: CASSLSPAGFQETQYF
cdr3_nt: TGTGCCAGCAGTTTATCCCCAGCGGGGTTCCAAGAGACCCAGTACTTC

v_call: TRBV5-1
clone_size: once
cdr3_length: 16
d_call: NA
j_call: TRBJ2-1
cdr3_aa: CASSLELSPGGNEQFF
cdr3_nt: TGCGCCAGCAGCTTGGAGTTGAGCCCCGGTGGCAATGAGCAGTTCTTC

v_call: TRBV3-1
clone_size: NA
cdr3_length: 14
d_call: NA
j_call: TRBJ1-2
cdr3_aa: CASSRTEGSYGYTF
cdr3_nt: TGTGCCAGCAGCCGGACGGAGGGATCCTATGGCTACACCTTC

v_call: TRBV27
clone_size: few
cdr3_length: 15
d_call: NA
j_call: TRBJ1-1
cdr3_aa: CASTTGPGVNTEAFF
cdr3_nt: TGTGCCAGCACCACAGGGCCGGGAGTGAACACTGAAGCTTTCTTT

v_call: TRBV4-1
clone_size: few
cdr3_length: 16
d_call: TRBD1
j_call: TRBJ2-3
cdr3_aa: CASSLLPGQGADTQYF
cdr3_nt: TGCGCCAGCAGCCTCCTACCGGGACAGGGGGCAGATACGCAGTATTTT

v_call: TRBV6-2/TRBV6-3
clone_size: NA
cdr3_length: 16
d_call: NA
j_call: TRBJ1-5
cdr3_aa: CASSSFSGYSNQPQHF
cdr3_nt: TGTGCCAGCAGTTCTTTCTCGGGCTATAGCAATCAGCCCCAGCATTTT

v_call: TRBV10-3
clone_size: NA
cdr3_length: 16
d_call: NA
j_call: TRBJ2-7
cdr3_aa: CTISESSQGLFNEQYF
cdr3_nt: TGTACCATCAGTGAGTCGAGTCAGGGACTCTTCAACGAGCAGTACTTC

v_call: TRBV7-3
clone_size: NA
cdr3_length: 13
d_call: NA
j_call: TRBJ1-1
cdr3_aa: CASSAQVNTEAFF
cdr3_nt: TGTGCCAGCAGCGCTCAGGTGAACACTGAAGCTTTCTTT

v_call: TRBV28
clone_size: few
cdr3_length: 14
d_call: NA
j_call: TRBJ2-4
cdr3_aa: CASSGRLAKNIQYF
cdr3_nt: TGTGCCAGCAGCGGTAGATTAGCCAAAAACATTCAGTACTTC

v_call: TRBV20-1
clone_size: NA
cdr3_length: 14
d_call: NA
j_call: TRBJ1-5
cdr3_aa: CSVLTGVSNQPQHF
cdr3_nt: TGCAGTGTTCTGACAGGAGTTAGCAATCAGCCCCAGCATTTT

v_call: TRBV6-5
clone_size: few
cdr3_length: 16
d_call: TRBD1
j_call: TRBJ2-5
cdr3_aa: CASSYSWTGSLETQYF
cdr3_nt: TGTGCCAGCAGTTACTCTTGGACAGGGTCATTGGAGACCCAGTACTTC

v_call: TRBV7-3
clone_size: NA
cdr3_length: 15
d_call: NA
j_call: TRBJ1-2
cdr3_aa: CASSPFVGVGYGYTF
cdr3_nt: TGTGCCAGCAGCCCTTTCGTGGGGGTAGGGTATGGCTACACCTTC

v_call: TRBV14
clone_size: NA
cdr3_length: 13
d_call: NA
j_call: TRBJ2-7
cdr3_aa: CASSQWQVYEQYF
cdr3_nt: TGTGCCAGCAGCCAATGGCAGGTCTACGAGCAGTACTTC

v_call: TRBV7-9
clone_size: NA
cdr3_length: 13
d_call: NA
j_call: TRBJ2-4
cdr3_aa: CASSLGTANLQYF
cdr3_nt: TGTGCCAGCAGCTTAGGGACAGCGAATTTACAGTACTTC

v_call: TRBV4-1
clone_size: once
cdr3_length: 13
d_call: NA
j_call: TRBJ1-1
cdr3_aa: CASSLQRGYQAFF
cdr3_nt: TGCGCCAGCAGCCTCCAGAGGGGGTACCAAGCTTTCTTT